This TCR beta chain came from a study of shared clonotypes between healthy human individuals (dated by TCRdb to the early 2020s). Concerning the study at large: Three men and two women, aged 18 to 49 years, made up the cohort. For each donor, CD4 naive and CD4 memory were each run on three plates, CD8 naive on two plates, and CD8 memory on one plate. The study deeply sequenced blood TCR repertoires of five healthy adults to estimate repertoire size and the extent of clonotype sharing between individuals. To increase sequencing depth and limit assay-specific biases, different laboratories used diverse techniques to prepare libraries and sequence TCR repertoires. Per donor, leukapheresis produced somewhere between about 0.85 and 9.5 billion PBMCs. Study-wide findings and limitations: Sampling was limited to blood, and TCR repertoires in tissue likely differ from TCR repertoires in blood. Across several donors, about 5% of naive CD4, around 3.5% of naive CD8, 2.3% of memory CD4, and 0.3% to 0.45% of memory CD8 clonotypes were shared. Higher generation probabilities were observed for clonotypes shared by all four sorted-subset donors than for non-shared clonotypes. The genetic and exposure-history diversity represented was limited by the small number of donors. Rarefaction of sorted-subset datasets indicated incomplete sequencing despite the large sequencing depth. Naive subsets generally had larger estimated clonotype richness than memory subsets. Pairwise subsampling led to the expectation that sequencing depth would affect the degree of clonotype sharing among donors.

CDR3 length: 15 amino acids, cysteine to phenylalanine. Only the CDR3 part of the read is kept: 45 bases, read in frame from the first base. V is pruned by 5 bases and J by 1 base, leaving 4 bases of the junction without a gene match. The germline V gene (reference sequence) gives CDR1 as SEHNR and CDR2 as FQNEAQ. Remarks on this clone: There is no known antigen for this receptor. No base qualities exist here, and no much larger clone lies one base off it.

TCR CDR3 regions were amplified from genomic DNA by multiplex PCR using the deep immunoSEQ assay. Extracted genomic DNA from each cell subset was spread evenly across all wells of several immunoSEQ 96-well plates, with each plate serving as a replicate. For sorted subsets, each replicate PCR was loaded with approximately 0.2 ug genomic DNA, equivalent to 25,000 to 35,000 T cell genomes. Purified libraries were measured with a Qubit 3.0 fluorometer, size-checked on a Bioanalyzer 2100, and measured again with the KAPA Library Quantification kit. Every immunoSEQ 96-well plate was sequenced on a dedicated single-read 150-cycle Illumina NextSeq 550 flow cell. The original methods were these. Because the immunoSEQ output included only junctional sequences and no quality scores, the filtering could not be the same as the filtering used for full-length reads. To assign V/J genes and CDR3, sequences were annotated using PyIR, a Python wrapper for IgBLAST v1.9, with IMGT germline references. Reads were filtered out if the reads had weak V/J assignments (E-value above 1e-6), no CDR3, stop codons, out-of-frame junctions, or ambiguous translated residues. V3J clonotypes were defined as sequences sharing an identical inferred V gene, J gene, and CDR3 amino acid sequence. To compute the percentage overlap between repertoires, the number of shared unique clonotypes was divided by the size of the smaller repertoire. Three approaches were used to assess repertoire richness: RTK rarefaction, the Chao1 estimator, and Recon v2.1 estimates of unobserved clonotypes. OLGA was used to compute generation probabilities for all TCRbeta clonotypes that the gDNA method yielded from a few donors. Held by TCRdb, this immuneACCESS table contains in-frame sequences only and omits some clones. Under half of the omission traces to an unresolved V gene where checked; the cause of the rest is unknown. V and J calls and clone size are those listed in that table; D and trimming were worked out from the DNA. For this sample there are roughly 590,000 clones; around 95% appear just once. The top ten constitute around 0.11% of the sample.

For the CD8 naive samples, CD45RO-negative cells were positively selected for CCR7, yielding a CD45RA+CCR7+ population from which TemRA cells were excluded. The donors were healthy, HIV-negative adults who had no recently reported acute infections or vaccinations. Every donor was a Caucasian adult living in Nashville, Tennessee, USA. Blood was collected by leukapheresis, and PBMCs were isolated by Ficoll-Histopaque density gradient centrifugation and then cryopreserved in liquid nitrogen vapor phase. Analytical flow cytometry was used to check the purity and quantity of each magnetically sorted T cell population. Each sorted fraction had its genomic DNA isolated and then quantified by UV absorbance on a Nanodrop 2000c.

The receptor's source is a woman younger than 45 in good health. Sequencing input: naive CD8+ T cells sorted from blood. The cell subset or site label, read with the paper, signifies: CD45RA+CCR7+. The sequence links TRBV7-9 to TRBJ1-1; the central 10 bases match TRBD1. The CDR3 amino acid sequence is: CASSPRDRGNTEAFF. The nucleotide sequence reads as follows: TGTGCCAGCAGCCCCCGGGACAGGGGGAACACTGAAGCTTTCTTT.